This T cell receptor (beta chain) was recorded in a study of cytomegalovirus exposure and HLA in healthy donors (dated by TCRdb to the late 2010s). With regard to the full study: In an earlier analysis of under 750 of the donors, 276 Gb of sequence data and 100 million or so unique TCR beta sequences from roughly 200 million T cells were reported. In addition to the first cohort of around 670 subjects, a separate validation cohort of approximately 130 different subjects was used. The genetic ancestry cluster associated with self-reported Caucasian donors included about 84% of the approximately 410 genotyped donors. In a later analysis, previously published TCR beta repertoires from 500 to 750 donors were re-analyzed and high-resolution HLA genotyping was added so that TCR occurrence patterns could be studied. Rather than drawing on any new phenotypic data, the later analysis identified candidate immune exposures from TCR beta sequences and the way those sequences occurred across donors. Both class I and class II loci were covered by HLA typing, at four-digit resolution. Among 398 genotyped donors of the cohort, an average of roughly 230,000 unique TCR beta nucleotide sequences was sequenced per donor, of which about 18% were non-productive. The study profiled the T cell repertoires of some 610 subjects by immunosequencing and related them to cytomegalovirus serostatus. To predict cytomegalovirus infection status, the study combined high-throughput TCR immunosequencing, statistical association of individual TCRs with disease status, and machine learning. In an earlier analysis of 587 of the donors, high-throughput TCR beta sequencing was used to judge whether each TCR beta V gene segment behaved as functional or pseudogenic. A few DR-DQ haplotypes were treated as single units for association and clustering because of strong linkage in the cohort. The study was designed to test whether signatures of past pathogen exposure could be identified by cataloging public T cell receptors. The number of typed donors differed by locus: about 629-630 for A, B, C, DRB1 and DQB1; 522 for DQA1; 606 for DPA1; and some 430 for DPB1. Donor age, sex, ethnicity and CMV serostatus were collected together with the repertoire data. All discovery cohort repertoires had been generated using a single sequencing platform. A later genetic analysis took genome-wide SNP genotypes for about 55% of the roughly 670 donors and used that subset as a discovery cohort. An early release that covered more than 550 HLA-typed donors contained around 300 gigabases of sequencing data and 80 million or so unique TCR sequences. Paper-wide results and their limitations: Correlated functional status among segregating V segments might reflect linkage disequilibrium, but an unknown experimental factor could not be ruled out. Because HLA typing was missing for some donors at each locus, association tests included only the typed subset. At a false discovery rate of 0.05, a later analysis linked some 17,000 TCR beta sequences to specific HLA alleles. Compared with equally common non-associated chains, HLA-associated TCR beta chains in a later analysis were more clonally expanded and had lower generation probabilities. A further reported finding was that TCR beta sequences accurately predicted the HLA-A and HLA-B alleles for most subjects in the first cohort. Most CMV-associated TCR beta chains appeared to be HLA-restricted in a later analysis, and the HLA associations seemed to be driven largely by CMV exposure. The 87-base-pair reads could not distinguish some IMGT-functional V segments, including TRBV6-2 and TRBV6-3, so those segments were excluded. A few of the identified cytomegalovirus-associated TCR beta chains were confirmed in vitro to be specific for cytomegalovirus antigens. While some public TCRs were present in many individuals, most TCR sequences turned up only very rarely across donors. A later analysis reported that several top co-occurrence clusters appeared linked to parvovirus B19, influenza, CMV and Epstein-Barr virus. When HLA alleles, especially DR and DQ, strongly co-occurred, attributing TCR associations to individual alleles was difficult. A cluster of highly shared sequence variants was judged likely to be a technical artifact of the sequencing pipeline. Sequencing depth was assumed to be roughly uniform across donors in the presence/absence analyses, though that assumption may not hold. The authors suggested that the approach could potentially be extended to other disease states and immunological phenotypes. V-gene and J-gene trimming of TCR beta chains was associated with a missense DCLRE1C variant in a later genetic analysis, and the association was replicated in an independent cohort. The only immune exposure information available for the cohort was CMV serostatus. A later genetic analysis reported fewer N-insertions in productive TCRs among donors in an Asian-associated ancestry cluster than the roughly 640-donor mean. In an earlier analysis of some 500 of the donors, most TCR beta V segments appeared in productive rearrangements about 87% or about 30% of the time, broadly matching IMGT annotations. In both the original and validation cohorts, the classifier was reported to diagnose cytomegalovirus status with high specificity and sensitivity. In this cohort, only TCR beta chains were sequenced, and detectable features were limited by the absence of alpha or paired-chain data. The study listed 150 to 200 TCR beta chains as associated with cytomegalovirus. Because counts were too low, seventeen rarely observed V segments, including chromosome 9 orphons, were left out of the earlier analysis of roughly 600 of the donors. In a later analysis, TCR association rates were found to vary across HLA loci, with the most associated TCRs seen for DRB1 alleles and the fewest for HLA-C alleles.

In total, 666 healthy bone marrow donors made up the cohort. All cohort members were sampled while nominally healthy, although unrecorded immune exposures were likely present. The donor tested CMV seronegative, placing the donor among the 350 or so seronegative members of the cohort. Every donor gave a peripheral blood sample, and the peripheral blood mononuclear cells from that sample were used for TCR beta sequencing. The Qiagen DNeasy Blood Extraction Kit was used to extract genomic DNA from the blood cell samples. Libraries came from the immunoSEQ multiplex PCR assay. A mixture of 60 forward primers for TCR Vbeta segments and 13 reverse primers for TCR Jbeta segments was used in the multiplex PCR. The CDR3 region of rearranged TCR beta genes was amplified from genomic DNA with a multiplex PCR assay. The amplified TCR beta libraries were sequenced on the Illumina HiSeq System as 87-base-pair reads. In the source study's methods: In a later analysis, 70 million to 95 million unique TCR beta chains were counted across the approximately 640 repertoires, and some 10 million of these chains were shared by at least two donors. A nearest-neighbor algorithm error-corrected the raw reads and collapsed the reads into unique sequences, merging closely related sequences to remove PCR and sequencing errors. To assign V, D and J gene segments, CDR3 sequences were aligned to IMGT reference sequences. For a sequence to be retained, a match of at least six nucleotides to both a V gene segment and a J gene segment was required. A rearrangement was called productive if the CDR3 had no stop codons and remained in frame with V and J, and every other rearrangement was called non-productive. CDR3 was defined by IMGT convention, running from the second conserved V-encoded cysteine to the conserved J-encoded phenylalanine. Sequences without an unambiguous match to a single V gene segment were excluded from the earlier analysis of 450 to 650 of the donors. In an earlier analysis of 587 of the donors, a V segment was called functional when productive rearrangements were above 56.7%, and segregating when the standard deviation between donors exceeded 5%. A statistical classification framework was built for diagnosing cytomegalovirus status from the catalog of TCR beta chain sequences. A later analysis assigned V and J genes by comparing TCR nucleotide sequences with IMGT/GENE-DB human TR gene sequences. The TCRdist pipeline was used in a later analysis to assign CDR3 sequences and most-parsimonious VDJ recombination scenarios. A later analysis defined each TCR beta chain by its CDR3 amino acid sequence plus V-gene family, and excluded reads lacking a unique V-gene family. In a later analysis, fewer than 650 highly shared, low-generation-probability nucleotide sequences were removed to address suspected cross-contamination and a sequencing artifact. For each public chain, a later analysis derived a clonal expansion index from normalized ranks of inferred template counts within each repertoire. In a later analysis, generation probabilities were computed using a VDJ recombination model fitted to out-of-frame rearrangements, and the results were checked against IGoR. A later analysis scored TCR-TCR, TCR-HLA and TCR-CMV co-occurrence with hypergeometric tests, applying a repertoire-size bias correction to TCR pairs. To estimate false discovery rates, a later analysis permuted the HLA or CMV assignments 20 times. In a later analysis, co-occurring TCRs were grouped using DBSCAN, and TCRdist sequence similarity was added for clustering within HLA-allele-positive subsets. For co-occurrence clustering, repertoires with fewer than 30,000 or more than 120,000 public chains were excluded, along with five repertoires with anomalous nucleotide sharing. The clones in this table, taken by TCRdb from immuneACCESS, are in-frame only. Not every clone is retained; where verified, under half of the shortfall comes from an unresolved V gene, and the cause of the rest is unknown. D and trimming were read from the DNA, whereas the V and J calls and clone size are those reported in that table. The sample table holds under 150,000 clones, of which roughly four fifths were seen once. The leading ten clones occupy roughly 1.9% of the sample.

Trimming removed 1 base from V and 4 bases from J, leaving 14 bases between the germline ends. From the germline V gene (reference sequence), CDR1 is SEHNR and CDR2 is FQNEAQ. From its cysteine to its phenylalanine, the CDR3 spans 15 amino acids. Just the 45-base CDR3 DNA is kept, in frame starting at base 1. Concerning this clone itself: No cognate antigen has been identified for it. No per-base quality is available; no much larger clone lies one base away.

Material: PBMCs. The receptor chain draws on TRBV7-9 and TRBJ2-7; a tentative D call is TRBD2 (5 bases match). The receptor was isolated from a woman aged 45-65 years in good health and CMV-seronegative. At the DNA level, the sequence is TGTGCCAGCAGCTTAGGAGGCACTAGTTGGTACGAGCAGTACTTC. The encoded protein is CASSLGGTSWYEQYF.